The 28 T cell receptor beta chains given below trace back to one sample, sequenced in a study of regulatory T cells in long-lasting Graves disease. Construction of the TCR beta libraries employed iRepertoire HTBI primers in conjunction with Arm-PCR of CDR3 regions. TCRdb recomputed calls from the multiplex PCR reads with MiXCR, one row per CDR3 protein. The table includes some 320,000 distinct CDR3 sequences, over 15% detected once. The time point: newly diagnosed GD, antithyroid drugs for less than 3 months. With RNA extracted from PBMCs as input, the TCR library was made. The sample in question was peripheral blood mononuclear cells (PBMCs), obtained at new diagnosis, from a patient treated with antithyroid drugs. Receptors originate from a female donor with Graves disease.

Regarding this clonotype: This may arise from a read error, as a much more abundant clone is one base away. V is TRBV7-9 and J is TRBJ1-1; no clear D gene. This CDR3 region has 14 residues. The germline CDR1 and CDR2 sequences are SEHNR and FQNEAQ (reference sequence). CDR3 sequence (DNA): TGTGCCAGCAGCTTAGGAGTGGGGAACACTGAAGCTTTATTT. This sequence encodes CASSLGVGNTEALF.

This clonotype has at least ten counts. This rearrangement joins TRBV6-1 to TRBJ1-4, with a possible D match to TRBD1 (5 bases). This CDR3 has 15 residues. The germline gives CDR1 MNHNS, CDR2 SASEGT. V shed 6 bases and J shed 0 bases, with 11 bases lying between them. The CDR3 DNA reads as TGTGCCAGCAGGTCTAGGGGAACAACTAATGAAAAACTGTTTTTT. As protein: CASRSRGTTNEKLFF.

This clonotype was seen at least ten times. The chain links TRBV9 to TRBJ2-1; 7 bases line up with TRBD1. This CDR3 has 15 amino acids. V trimming: 3 bases; J trimming: 5 bases; junction bases outside the gene matches: 8. Germline CDR1 SGDLS, CDR2 YYNGEE. The CDR3 region is CASSGGGLLNNEQFF. CDR3 DNA: TGTGCCAGCAGCGGAGGGGGCCTACTCAACAATGAGCAGTTCTTC.

This clonotype was found many times. V is TRBV6-2 or TRBV6-3 and J is TRBJ1-1; a possible D gene is TRBD1 (6 bases). V was shortened by 1 base and J by 7 bases, with 10 bases between the two germline ends. CDR1 and CDR2 (germline): MNHEY, SVGEGT. This CDR3 is 13 amino acids long. The CDR3 loop is CASSYYGTNEAFF. The CDR3 bases are TGTGCCAGCAGTTACTACGGGACAAATGAAGCTTTCTTT.

The rearrangement uses TRBV30 and TRBJ1-2, with 10 bases matching TRBD1. Germline V lookup: CDR1 GTSNPN, CDR2 SVGIG (reference sequence). After removal of 5 bases from V and 5 bases from J, the junction contained 17 bases not matched to a gene. This CDR3 comprises 17 residues. For the CDR3, the DNA is TGTGCCTGGGGGAAACGTACCGGGACAGGGGTTAGGTATGGCTACACCTTC. Protein sequence: CAWGKRTGTGVRYGYTF.

This clonotype showed up many times. This sequence joins TRBV6-2 or TRBV6-3 and TRBJ2-3; 9 nucleotides agree with TRBD2. The CDR3 loop spans 19 amino acids. Germline lookup yields CDR1 MNHEY and CDR2 SVGEGT. J gave up 6 bases and V 0 bases, and 16 bases lay outside the gene matches. The CDR3 region is CASSYSKLAGAQQTDTQYF. The DNA of the CDR3 is TGTGCCAGCAGTTACTCGAAATTAGCGGGAGCACAACAAACGGATACGCAGTATTTT.

In its sample, this clonotype was seen many times. This chain joins TRBV28 and TRBJ1-3; D remains ambiguous. Trimming stripped 5 bases from V and 0 bases from J, with 11 bases between. Germline lookup yields CDR1 MDHEN and CDR2 SYDVKM. CDR3 size: 15 residues. CDR3 amino acids: CASSPGSYSGNTIYF. The DNA of the CDR3 is TGTGCCAGCAGTCCCGGGTCCTACTCTGGAAACACCATATATTTT.

In this sample, this clonotype turned up many times. The gene calls are TRBV13 and TRBJ2-1, with 11 bases that match TRBD2. Germline CDR1 and CDR2: PRHDT and FYEKMQ (reference sequence). After removal of 0 bases from V and 7 bases from J, the junction contained 5 bases not matched to a gene. The CDR3 extends over 16 amino acids. This chain's CDR3 is CASSLGFSGRGNEQFF. The CDR3 coding sequence is TGTGCCAGCAGCTTAGGCTTTAGCGGGAGGGGGAATGAGCAGTTCTTC.

This clonotype was recorded many times. The V call is TRBV12-5, the J call TRBJ1-5; D gene uncertain. Germline V gene lookup returns CDR1 LGHNT and CDR2 FRNRAP. V dropped 6 bases and J dropped 3 bases, with 12 bases sitting between them. The CDR3 has 14 residues. The CDR3 here is CASGLTASNQPQHF. The CDR3 DNA is TGTGCTAGTGGCCTGACGGCCTCCAATCAGCCCCAGCATTTT.

The V gene is TRBV19, the J gene TRBJ1-5; D uncertain. The CDR3 spans 12 residues. V was cut by 7 bases and J by 4 bases, with 8 bases left in between. Looked up from germline, CDR1 is LNHDA and CDR2 is SQIVND (reference sequence). CDR3 sequence (DNA): TGTGCCAGTAATTGGGTTAATCAGCCCCAGCATTTT. The encoded protein is CASNWVNQPQHF.

This clonotype was seen a few times. The rearrangement uses TRBV4-1 and TRBJ2-2, with no clear D. Germline V gene lookup returns CDR1 MGHRA and CDR2 YSYEKL. This CDR3 is built from 14 residues. Deletions cut 3 bases from V and 1 base from J, with 6 bases between. The CDR3 bases are TGCGCCAGCAGCCAGTATCTGAACACCGGGGAGCTGTTTTTT. Translated: CASSQYLNTGELFF.

The sample holds many counts of this clonotype. This chain links TRBV15 with TRBJ1-4; 10 bases line up with TRBD1. The germline CDR1 and CDR2 sequences are LNHNV and YYDKDF (reference sequence). V gave up 5 bases and J gave up 3 bases; unmatched junction bases: 3. There are 15 residues in the CDR3. This CDR3 reads CATSGDRGSNEKLFF. The CDR3, as DNA: TGTGCCACCAGCGGGGACAGGGGCTCTAATGAAAAACTGTTTTTT.

Details on this clonotype: One junction end disagrees with the germline gene, perhaps due to a read error. The rearrangement links TRBV28 to TRBJ2-2; D uncertain. Per the germline V gene, CDR1 is MDHEN and CDR2 is SYDVKM. This CDR3 region has 15 residues. The CDR3 nucleotides are TGTGCCAGCAGTGAAGGACCCCTGAACGCCGGGGAGCTGTTTTTT. The encoded protein is CASSEGPLNAGELFF.

This clonotype came up many times. The rearrangement links TRBV19 to TRBJ2-7; TRBD1 matches at 10 bases. The germline CDR1 and CDR2 sequences are LNHDA and SQIVND (reference sequence). The CDR3 covers 14 residues. Losses at the gene ends were 3 bases for V and 4 bases for J; bases not matched to a gene: 3. The CDR3 is CASSIGTGDYEQYF. The CDR3 DNA sequence: TGTGCCAGTAGTATCGGGACAGGGGATTACGAGCAGTACTTC.

This clonotype has a count of ten or more. This chain connects TRBV12-3 or TRBV12-4 to TRBJ1-5, with 10 bases aligning to TRBD1. V was pared by 3 bases and J by 5 bases, with 10 bases of the junction left unmatched. The CDR3 runs to 17 residues. CDR3 amino acids: CASSFSRDRGWHQPQHF. The CDR3 bases are TGTGCCAGCAGTTTTTCGCGGGACAGGGGATGGCATCAGCCCCAGCATTTT.

This clonotype was observed at least ten times. V and J are TRBV5-1 and TRBJ2-7, with 7 bases matching TRBD1. The trim removed 2 bases at V and 0 bases at J, leaving 5 bases unmatched. The CDR3 has 15 amino acids. Per the germline V gene, CDR1 is SGHRS and CDR2 is YFSETQ. The CDR3 sequence: CASSLPGQSSYEQYF. The DNA for the CDR3 is TGCGCCAGCAGCTTACCGGGACAGTCCTCCTACGAGCAGTACTTC. The whole variable domain, remainder taken from reference TRBV5-1 and TRBJ2-7, is KAGVTQTPRYLIKTRGQQVTLSCSPISGHRSVSWYQQTPGQGLQFLFEYFSETQRNKGNFPGRFSGRQFSNSRSEMNVSTLELGDSALYLCASSLPGQSSYEQYFGPGTRLTVT.

With respect to this clonotype: An end of the junction does not agree with germline; a read error may underlie this. V is TRBV19 and J is TRBJ2-1; the D is unclear. The germline gives CDR1 LNHDA, CDR2 SQIVND (reference sequence). The CDR3 covers 12 residues. CDR3 nucleotide sequence: TGTACCAGTAGTATGAGTAGCATTGAGCAGTTCTTC. This gives the protein CTSSMSSIEQFF.

On this clonotype itself: The junction differs from germline at one of its ends, possibly a read error. CDR3 sequence: CASSYLAETYNGQFF. Written as DNA, the CDR3 is TGCGCCAGCAGCTACCTAGCGGAAACCTACAATGGGCAGTTCTTC. This chain connects TRBV5-1 to TRBJ2-1, with 7 bases aligning to TRBD2. CDR3 length: 15 residues. From germline, CDR1 is SGHRS and CDR2 YFSETQ.

Notes on this clonotype: This probably arose from a read error, given a far larger clone one base away. J is TRBJ2-3 and V is TRBV11-1; TRBD2 might be the D (6 bases). The CDR3 spans 15 residues. Germline CDR1 reads SGHAT; CDR2 reads FQDESV (reference sequence). CDR3 sequence: CASRRGSGRTDTHYF. DNA for the CDR3: TGCGCCAGCCGTCGGGGGAGCGGACGCACAGATACGCATTATTTT.

Many counts were recorded for this clonotype. The V call is TRBV10-3, the J call TRBJ2-7, with D maybe TRBD2 (7 bases). CDR1 and CDR2 (germline): ENHRY, SYGVKD. V was shortened by 10 bases and J by 2 bases, with 15 bases between the two germline ends. The CDR3 length is 13 residues. The CDR3 reads CATRGDTTYEQYF. The CDR3 DNA sequence: TGTGCCACCCGGGGGGACACTACCTACGAGCAGTACTTC.

This clonotype occurred a few times. This chain uses TRBV20-1 with TRBJ1-4; D remains unclear. This CDR3 has 11 residues. Trimming took off 5 bases at V and 6 bases at J, with 7 bases between the two ends. Germline-derived CDR1 and CDR2 are DFQATT and SNEGSKA (reference sequence). The CDR3 DNA reads TGCAGTGCTCGAGCTGATGAAAAACTGTTTTTT. Translated: CSARADEKLFF.

Many counts were recorded for this clonotype. V gene TRBV12-3 or TRBV12-4 combines with J gene TRBJ2-3, with a weak D call TRBD2 (5 bases). CDR3 length: 15 amino acids. The V and J ends lost 3 bases and 1 base respectively, with 11 bases between them. DNA for the CDR3: TGTGCCAGCAGTTTGTCGGGATTCGGCACAGATACGCAGTATTTT. Its translation is CASSLSGFGTDTQYF.

This clonotype was counted many times. The rearrangement joins TRBV12-3 or TRBV12-4 to TRBJ2-1, with D maybe TRBD1 (5 bases). CDR3 length: 15 amino acids. V was shortened by 5 bases and J by 0 bases, with 11 bases between the two germline ends. The CDR3 coding sequence is TGTGCCAGCAGTCAGGGAATAAGCTCCTACAATGAGCAGTTCTTC. The encoded protein is CASSQGISSYNEQFF.

V usage is TRBV11-2 and J usage is TRBJ2-1, with 12 bases aligning to TRBD2. The V segment lost 5 bases and the J segment 6 bases; nucleotides outside the gene matches: 5. CDR1 SGHAT and CDR2 FQNNGV come from the germline V gene. This CDR3 spans 15 amino acids. The CDR3 loop is CASSRTSGNFNEQFF. For the CDR3, the DNA is TGTGCCAGCAGCCGGACTAGCGGGAACTTCAATGAGCAGTTCTTC.

This clonotype was recorded at least ten times. The chain employs TRBV2 and TRBJ1-1; possibly TRBD1 for D (5 bases). CDR1 is SNHLY, CDR2 FYNNEI, per germline. CDR3 length: 14 amino acids. Deletions cut 9 bases from V and 1 base from J, with 15 bases between. CDR3 coding DNA: TGTGCCAGTCAAAAGCAGGGCCGGAACACTGAAGCTTTCTTT. Translated, it gives CASQKQGRNTEAFF. Using reference TRBV2 and TRBJ1-1 for the parts outside the CDR3, the full variable domain is EPEVTQTPSHQVTQMGQEVILRCVPISNHLYFYWYRQILGQKVEFLVSFYNNEISEKSEIFDDQFSVERPDGSNFTLKIRSTKLEDSAMYFCASQKQGRNTEAFFGQGTRLTVV.

In DNA form, the CDR3 reads TGTGCCAGCAGCCCCGGGACAGGCTTCACCGGGGAGCTGTTTTTT. It encodes CASSPGTGFTGELFF. The chain couples TRBV7-9 to TRBJ2-2; 8 positions match TRBD1. V shed 5 bases and J 4 bases; nucleotides not matched to a gene: 6. The CDR3 totals 15 residues. Germline CDR1 reads SEHNR; CDR2 reads FQNEAQ (reference sequence).

DNA of the CDR3: TGTGCCTGGACCCAGACGGGGGGGCCACAAGAGACCCAGTACTTC. Its protein is CAWTQTGGPQETQYF. V is TRBV30 and J is TRBJ2-5, with 8 bases matching TRBD2. V was clipped by 4 bases and J by 2 bases; unmatched bases: 9. Germline V gene data show CDR1 as GTSNPN and CDR2 as SVGIG (reference sequence). The CDR3 has 15 residues.

This clonotype has ten or more counts. The CDR3 DNA reads TGTGCCTGGAATACAGGGGGCACTGAAGCTTTCTTT. Translation: CAWNTGGTEAFF. This chain uses TRBV30 with TRBJ1-1, with 8 bases lining up with TRBD1. Germline-derived CDR1 and CDR2 are GTSNPN and SVGIG (reference sequence). The CDR3 is 12 amino acids. Trimming at V came to 4 bases and at J to 4 bases, leaving 2 bases not matched to a gene. Combining the CDR3 with reference TRBV30 and TRBJ1-1 gives the whole variable domain SQTIHQWPATLVQPVGSPLSLECTVEGTSNPNLYWYRQAAGRGLQLLFYSVGIGQISSEVPQNLSASRPQDRQFILSSKKLLLSDSGFYLCAWNTGGTEAFFGQGTRLTVV.